This T cell receptor (beta chain) appears in the sequencing data of a study of metastatic and nonmetastatic thyroid tumors. This clone was recorded at least ten times. Antigen: not known. With MiXCR, TCRdb called clones anew from the PCR reads. The sample holds over 25,000 clones, 10% to 12% seen once. No treatment had been given to any patient before thyroid surgery. Germline-derived CDR1 and CDR2 are MNHEY and SMNVEV (reference sequence). V dropped 4 bases and J dropped 6; count of bases not matched to a gene: 8. CDR3 length equals 15 residues. Points from the study as a whole: Relative to benign nodules, malignant thyroid tumors were reportedly characterized by significantly elevated TCR beta diversity in blood and tumor.

The clonotype comes from a female donor with papillary thyroid cancer or a benign thyroid nodule (not recorded which). Some clones in this sample may be carry-over from other donors' samples. The rearrangement uses TRBV27 and TRBJ1-5; 8 bases align to TRBD1. The sequenced sample consisted of blood. The CDR3 DNA is TGTGCCAGCAGTTCATTAGGGGACAGGAGTCAGCCCCAGCATTTT. It translates to CASSSLGDRSQPQHF.